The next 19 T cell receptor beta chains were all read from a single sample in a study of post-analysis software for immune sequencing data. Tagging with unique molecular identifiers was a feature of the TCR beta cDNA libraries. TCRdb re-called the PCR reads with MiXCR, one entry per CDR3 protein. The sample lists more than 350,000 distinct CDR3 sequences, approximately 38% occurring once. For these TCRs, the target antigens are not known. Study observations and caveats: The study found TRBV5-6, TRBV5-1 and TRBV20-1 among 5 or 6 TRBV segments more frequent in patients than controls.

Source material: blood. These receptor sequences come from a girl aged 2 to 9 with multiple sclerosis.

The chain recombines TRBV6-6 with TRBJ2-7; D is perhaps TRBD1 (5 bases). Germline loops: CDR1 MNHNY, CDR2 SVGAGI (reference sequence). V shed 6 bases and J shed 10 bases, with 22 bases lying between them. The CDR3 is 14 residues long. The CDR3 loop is CASRNPGMGGTQYF. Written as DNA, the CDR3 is TGTGCCAGCAGAAACCCAGGGATGGGTGGAACCCAGTACTTC.

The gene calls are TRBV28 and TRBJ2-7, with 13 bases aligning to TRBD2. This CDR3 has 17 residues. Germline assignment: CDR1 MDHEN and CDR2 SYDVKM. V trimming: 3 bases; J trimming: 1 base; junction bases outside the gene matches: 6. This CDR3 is CASSLAGLAGVSYEQYF. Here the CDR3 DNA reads TGTGCCAGCAGTTTGGCAGGACTAGCGGGGGTTTCCTACGAGCAGTACTTC. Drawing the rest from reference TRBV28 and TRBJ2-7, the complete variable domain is DVKVTQSSRYLVKRTGEKVFLECVQDMDHENMFWYRQDPGLGLRLIYFSYDVKMKEKGDIPEGYSVSREKKERFSLILESASTNQTSMYLCASSLAGLAGVSYEQYFGPGTRLTVT.

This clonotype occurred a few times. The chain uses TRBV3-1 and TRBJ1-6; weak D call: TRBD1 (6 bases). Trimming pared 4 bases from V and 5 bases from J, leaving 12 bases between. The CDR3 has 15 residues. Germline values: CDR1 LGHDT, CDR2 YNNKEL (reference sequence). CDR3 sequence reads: CASSLGQGNNSPLHF. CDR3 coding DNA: TGTGCCAGCAGCCTGGGGCAGGGGAATAATTCACCCCTCCACTTT.

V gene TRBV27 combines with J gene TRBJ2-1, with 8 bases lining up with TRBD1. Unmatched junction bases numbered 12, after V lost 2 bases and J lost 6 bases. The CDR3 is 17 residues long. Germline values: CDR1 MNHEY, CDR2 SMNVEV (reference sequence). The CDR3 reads CASSLTRRQGIGNEQFF. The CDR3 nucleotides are TGTGCCAGCAGTTTAACCCGGAGACAGGGGATCGGCAATGAGCAGTTCTTC.

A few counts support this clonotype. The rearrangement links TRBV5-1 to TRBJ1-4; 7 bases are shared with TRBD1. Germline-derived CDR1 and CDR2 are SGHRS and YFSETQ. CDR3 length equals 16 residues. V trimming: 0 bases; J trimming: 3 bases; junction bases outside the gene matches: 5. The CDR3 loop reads CASSLAGGQSNEKLFF. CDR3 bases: TGCGCCAGCAGCTTGGCCGGGGGACAGTCTAATGAAAAACTGTTTTTT.

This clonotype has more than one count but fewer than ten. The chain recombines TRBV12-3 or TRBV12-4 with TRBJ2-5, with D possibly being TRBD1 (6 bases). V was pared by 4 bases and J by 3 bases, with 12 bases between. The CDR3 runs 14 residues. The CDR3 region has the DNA TGTGCCAGCAGTTGGGGGACAATAGAAGAGACCCAGTACTTC. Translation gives CASSWGTIEETQYF.

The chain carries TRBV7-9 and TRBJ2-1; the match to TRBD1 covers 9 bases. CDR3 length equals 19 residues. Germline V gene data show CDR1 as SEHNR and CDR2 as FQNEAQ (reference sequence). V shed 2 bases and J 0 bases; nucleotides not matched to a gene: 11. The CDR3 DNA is TGTGCCAGCAGCTTACCGGGACAGGGACTGACCGACTCCTACAATGAGCAGTTCTTC. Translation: CASSLPGQGLTDSYNEQFF.

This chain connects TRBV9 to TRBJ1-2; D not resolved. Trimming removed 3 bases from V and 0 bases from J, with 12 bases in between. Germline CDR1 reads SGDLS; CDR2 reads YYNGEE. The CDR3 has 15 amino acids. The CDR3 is CASSGWLGPNYGYTF. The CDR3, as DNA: TGTGCCAGCAGCGGATGGTTGGGCCCTAACTATGGCTACACCTTC.

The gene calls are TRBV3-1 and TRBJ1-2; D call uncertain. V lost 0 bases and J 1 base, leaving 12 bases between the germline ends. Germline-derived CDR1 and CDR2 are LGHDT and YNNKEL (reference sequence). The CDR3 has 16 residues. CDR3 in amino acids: CASSQDLPTRNYGYTF. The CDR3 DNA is TGTGCCAGCAGCCAAGATCTTCCCACCCGTAACTATGGCTACACCTTC.

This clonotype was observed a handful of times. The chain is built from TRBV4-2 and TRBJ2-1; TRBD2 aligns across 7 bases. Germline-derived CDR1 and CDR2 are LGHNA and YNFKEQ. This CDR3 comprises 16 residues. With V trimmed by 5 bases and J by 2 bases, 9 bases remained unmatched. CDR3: CASSRTGTNTYNEQFF. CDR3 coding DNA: TGTGCCAGCAGCAGAACCGGGACTAACACCTACAATGAGCAGTTCTTC.

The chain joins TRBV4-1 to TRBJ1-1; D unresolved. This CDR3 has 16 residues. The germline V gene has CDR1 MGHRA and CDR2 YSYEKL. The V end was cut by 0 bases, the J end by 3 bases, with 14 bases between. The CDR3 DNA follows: TGCGCCAGCAGCCAAGATCCAGTACCGACTTACACTGAAGCTTTCTTT. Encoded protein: CASSQDPVPTYTEAFF.

CDR3 in amino acids: CASTKTGTYEQYF. CDR3 coding DNA: TGTGCCAGCACCAAGACAGGGACCTACGAGCAGTACTTC. The chain combines TRBV28 with TRBJ2-7; 7 positions agree with TRBD1. The ends lost 7 bases at V and 2 bases at J; junction bases unmatched: 5. CDR3 size: 13 residues. Germline loops: CDR1 MDHEN, CDR2 SYDVKM.

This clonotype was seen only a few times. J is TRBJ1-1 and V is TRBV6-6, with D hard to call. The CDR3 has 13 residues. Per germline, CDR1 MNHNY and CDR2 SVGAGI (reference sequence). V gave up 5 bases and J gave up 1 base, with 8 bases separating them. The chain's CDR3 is CASSTTPNTEAFF. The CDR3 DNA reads TGTGCCAGCAGTACGACACCGAACACTGAAGCTTTCTTT.

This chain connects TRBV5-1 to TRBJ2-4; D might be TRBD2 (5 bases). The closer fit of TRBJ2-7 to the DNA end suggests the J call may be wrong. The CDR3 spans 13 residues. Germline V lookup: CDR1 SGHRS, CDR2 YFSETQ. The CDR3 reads CASSLARGIEQYF. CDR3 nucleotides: TGCGCCAGCAGCTTGGCCAGAGGGATCGAGCAGTACTTC.

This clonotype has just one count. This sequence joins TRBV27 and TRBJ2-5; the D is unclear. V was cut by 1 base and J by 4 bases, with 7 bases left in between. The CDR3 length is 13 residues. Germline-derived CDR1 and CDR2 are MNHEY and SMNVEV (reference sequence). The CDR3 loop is CASSLWFGETQYF. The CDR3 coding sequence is TGTGCCAGCAGTTTATGGTTTGGAGAGACCCAGTACTTC.

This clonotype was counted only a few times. The chain's CDR3 is CASSWGPYEQYF. The CDR3 nucleotides are TGTGCCAGCAGTTGGGGGCCCTACGAGCAGTACTTC. V is TRBV5-6 and J is TRBJ2-7; maybe TRBD1 (6 bases). The V end lost 5 bases, the J end lost 2 bases, and 8 bases lay between the germline ends. Germline CDR1 is SGHDT and CDR2 is YYEEEE. The CDR3 runs 12 residues. The full variable domain, its missing parts supplied by reference TRBV5-6 and TRBJ2-7, is DAGVTQSPTHLIKTRGQQVTLRCSPKSGHDTVSWYQQALGQGPQFIFQYYEEEERQRGNFPDRFSGHQFPNYSSELNVNALLLGDSALYLCASSWGPYEQYFGPGTRLTVT.

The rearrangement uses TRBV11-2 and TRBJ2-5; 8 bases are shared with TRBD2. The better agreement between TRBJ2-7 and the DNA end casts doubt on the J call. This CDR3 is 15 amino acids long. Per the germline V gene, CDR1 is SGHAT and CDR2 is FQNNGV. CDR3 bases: TGTGCCAGCAGCCCCAAGCGGGAGTTCGCAGGCGAGCAGTACTTC. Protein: CASSPKREFAGEQYF.

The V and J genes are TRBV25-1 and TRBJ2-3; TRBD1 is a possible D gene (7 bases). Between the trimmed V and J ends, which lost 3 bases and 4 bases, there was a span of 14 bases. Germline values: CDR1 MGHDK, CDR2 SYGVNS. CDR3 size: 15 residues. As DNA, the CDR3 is TGTGCCAGCAGTGATTGGGGCAGGGGGGCAGATACGCAGTATTTT. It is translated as CASSDWGRGADTQYF.

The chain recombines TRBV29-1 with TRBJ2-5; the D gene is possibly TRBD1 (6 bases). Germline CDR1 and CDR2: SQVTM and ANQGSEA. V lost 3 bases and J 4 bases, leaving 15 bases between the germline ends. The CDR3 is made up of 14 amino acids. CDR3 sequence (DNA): TGCAGCGTTGACAGAGGGCAGGGGACAGAGACCCAGTACTTC. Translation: CSVDRGQGTETQYF.